These 29 T cell receptor beta chains came from one sample sequenced in a study of T cell repertoires in cytomegalovirus infection. Each CDR3 protein is one row after TCRdb ran MiXCR on the reads. The sample yields about 450,000 distinct CDR3 sequences, roughly 30% seen once. The sequencing input was PBMCs. All receptors derive from a human donor in good health (CMV status not recorded). Some clones in this sample may be carry-over from other donors' samples.

The chain employs TRBV27 and TRBJ2-5; 14 positions agree with TRBD2. The CDR3 sequence is 18 residues long. J lost 5 bases, V lost 4 bases, and 12 bases had no gene match. The germline gives CDR1 MNHEY, CDR2 SMNVEV (reference sequence). The CDR3 region has the DNA TGTGCCAGCAGTTACCTGTCGACTAGCGGGGGGGCGGGCGAGACCCAGTACTTC. It yields the protein CASSYLSTSGGAGETQYF.

This clonotype was detected ten times or more. The rearrangement links TRBV6-1 to TRBJ1-1, with D maybe TRBD1 (5 bases). This CDR3 has 13 residues. Trimming pared 4 bases from V and 1 base from J, leaving 7 bases between. From germline, CDR1 is MNHNS and CDR2 SASEGT. CDR3 coding DNA: TGTGCCAGCAGTGTGGGGCAGAACACTGAAGCTTTCTTT. Its translation: CASSVGQNTEAFF.

The V and J genes are TRBV25-1 and TRBJ2-5, with 8 positions matching TRBD1. V was pared by 7 bases and J by 2 bases, with 9 bases of the junction left unmatched. The CDR3 has 15 amino acids. Germline V gives CDR1 MGHDK, CDR2 SYGVNS. CDR3 in DNA: TGTGCCAGCAACGTGGGACAGGATCTTCAAGAGACCCAGTACTTC. Residues: CASNVGQDLQETQYF.

The chain couples TRBV4-1 to TRBJ1-2; the D is unclear. The CDR3 loop spans 14 amino acids. The V gene lost 0 bases and the J gene lost 8 bases, with 13 bases spanning the gap. Germline CDR1 reads MGHRA; CDR2 reads YSYEKL. The CDR3 spells CASSQEGMGFGYTF. CDR3 coding DNA: TGCGCCAGCAGCCAAGAGGGAATGGGGTTCGGCTACACCTTC.

Comments on this clonotype: No conserved phenylalanine or tryptophan ends this CDR3, so it is likely a read error. This rearrangement joins TRBV5-1 to TRBJ1-1, with 9 bases identical to TRBD1. The trim removed 4 bases at V and 1 base at J, leaving 5 bases unmatched. The CDR3 is 15 amino acids. Germline V gene data show CDR1 as SGHRS and CDR2 as YFSETQ. This chain's CDR3 is CASSPRQGENTEAFC. As DNA, the CDR3 is TGCGCCAGCAGCCCTCGACAGGGGGAGAACACTGAAGCTTTCTGT.

This clonotype was observed a handful of times. The V call is TRBV29-1, the J call TRBJ2-3, with 7 bases lining up with TRBD1. The CDR3 is 12 amino acids. CDR1 is SQVTM and CDR2 is ANQGSEA in the germline V gene. The CDR3 DNA reads TGCACCGTGGACAGGAGCGCAGATACGCAGTATTTT. Its protein product is CTVDRSADTQYF.

The chain joins TRBV29-1 to TRBJ2-7, with D possibly being TRBD1 (7 bases). Germline CDR1 SQVTM, CDR2 ANQGSEA. The CDR3 runs 11 residues. The V end lost 8 bases, the J end lost 6 bases, and 14 bases lay between the germline ends. The CDR3 DNA reads as TGCAGCATTCATCAGGGGGGCGAGCAGTACTTC. The encoded protein is CSIHQGGEQYF.

On this clonotype: With a much larger clone just one base away, this may be a read error. The conserved closing phenylalanine or tryptophan is absent in this CDR3, likely reflecting a read error. V and J are TRBV7-2 and TRBJ2-3, with 9 bases aligning to TRBD2. With 6 bases clipped from V and 1 base from J, the junction kept 11 bases outside the gene matches. The CDR3 is made up of 17 amino acids. Germline CDR1 is SGHTA and CDR2 is FQGNSA. CDR3 in amino acids: CASSKRASGARTDTQYI. For the CDR3, the DNA is TGTGCCAGCAGTAAAAGGGCTAGCGGGGCCCGCACAGATACGCAGTATATT.

This clonotype came up a few times. The V call is TRBV25-1, the J call TRBJ2-2; 8 bases are a match to TRBD2. The length of the CDR3 is 17 residues. Looked up from germline, CDR1 is MGHDK and CDR2 is SYGVNS. With 0 bases clipped from V and 7 bases from J, the junction kept 10 bases outside the gene matches. For the CDR3, the DNA is TGTGCCAGCAGTGAATATGGCGGGGGGCGAGGGAGCGGGGAGCTGTTTTTT. Amino acids: CASSEYGGGRGSGELFF.

This clonotype was seen more than once but under ten times. The CDR3 protein is CASRNTDRPQETQYF. In nucleotides, the CDR3 is TGTGCCAGCAGAAATACGGACAGGCCTCAAGAGACCCAGTACTTC. This sequence joins TRBV7-9 and TRBJ2-5; 7 nucleotides agree with TRBD1. The CDR3 runs to 15 residues. In germline, CDR1 is SEHNR, CDR2 FQNEAQ (reference sequence). Germline trimming cut 6 bases from V and 2 bases from J; bases unmatched to any gene: 9.

This clonotype was observed a few times. The chain employs TRBV7-2 and TRBJ1-1; 8 bases fit TRBD1. Germline loops: CDR1 SGHTA, CDR2 FQGNSA. CDR3 length: 17 amino acids. V lost 5 bases and J lost 4; bases outside the gene matches: 15. CDR3 in DNA: TGTGCCAGCAGCCCCGGACAGGGAAGGTCCAGTGGCACTGAAGCTTTCTTT. Translation: CASSPGQGRSSGTEAFF. The full variable domain, rest sourced from reference TRBV7-2 and TRBJ1-1, is GAGVSQSPSNKVTEKGKDVELRCDPISGHTALYWYRQSLGQGLEFLIYFQGNSAPDKSGLPSDRFSAERTGGSVSTLTIQRTQQEDSAVYLCASSPGQGRSSGTEAFFGQGTRLTVV.

A remark on this clonotype: This may come from a read error, since a much larger clone is one base off. The chain joins TRBV7-2 to TRBJ1-4; 7 bases map to TRBD1. Germline-derived CDR1 and CDR2 are SGHTA and FQGNSA. The CDR3 has 16 residues. Here the CDR3 reads CASSEEWPGGTETLFF. The DNA of the CDR3 is TGTGCCAGCAGCGAGGAATGGCCAGGGGGGACTGAAACACTGTTTTTT.

To note about this clonotype: Since a much larger clone is just one base distant, this may be a read error. V gene TRBV28 combines with J gene TRBJ1-1; a possible D gene is TRBD1 (5 bases). Trimming removed 10 bases from V and 2 bases from J, with 17 bases in between. This CDR3 has 14 residues. Germline values: CDR1 MDHEN, CDR2 SYDVKM. Here the CDR3 reads CANRPDGGNTEAFF. CDR3 coding DNA: TGTGCCAACAGGCCCGACGGAGGAAACACTGAAGCTTTCTTT.

This clonotype was seen just once. A read error is possible here, since a much larger clone lies one base away. The chain's CDR3 is CASSSLSWNTAAFF. CDR3 DNA sequence: TGTGCCAGCAGCTCCTTAAGTTGGAACACTGCAGCTTTCTTT. This chain uses TRBV7-6 with TRBJ1-1, with no clear D. The CDR3 is 14 residues long. CDR1 is SGHVS and CDR2 is FNYEAQ in the germline V gene.

The genes are TRBV20-1 and TRBJ2-3; D may match TRBD1 or TRBD2 (5 bases each). Trimming stripped 2 bases from V and 2 bases from J, with 17 bases between. CDR1 and CDR2 from the germline V gene are DFQATT and SNEGSKA (reference sequence). This CDR3 region has 16 residues. The DNA for the CDR3 is TGCAGTGCTAGATTGGCTGGGACCCGCATCACAGATACGCAGTATTTT. It yields the protein CSARLAGTRITDTQYF.

V and J are TRBV10-1 and TRBJ2-1; TRBD2 agrees at 9 bases. The CDR3 runs 15 residues. Germline CDR1 WNHNN, CDR2 SYGVQD (reference sequence). With 3 bases clipped from V and 6 bases from J, the junction kept 6 bases outside the gene matches. CDR3 in DNA: TGCGCCAGCAGTGACCCGCGGGGGGGCCCCAATGAGCAGTTCTTC. Protein: CASSDPRGGPNEQFF.

The chain carries TRBV28 and TRBJ2-1; tentatively, D is TRBD2 (5 bases). CDR1 and CDR2 (germline): MDHEN, SYDVKM. The CDR3 runs 13 residues. V lost 5 bases and J 8 bases, leaving 13 bases between the germline ends. The CDR3 is CASSQLGSYEQFF. In nucleotides, the CDR3 is TGTGCCAGCAGTCAATTGGGGAGCTATGAGCAGTTCTTC. Supplemented by reference TRBV28 and TRBJ2-1, the full variable domain reads DVKVTQSSRYLVKRTGEKVFLECVQDMDHENMFWYRQDPGLGLRLIYFSYDVKMKEKGDIPEGYSVSREKKERFSLILESASTNQTSMYLCASSQLGSYEQFFGPGTRLTVL.

This sequence joins TRBV20-1 and TRBJ1-2; tentatively, D is TRBD1 (5 bases). The V and J ends lost 5 bases and 8 bases respectively, with 12 bases between them. Germline CDR1 and CDR2: DFQATT and SNEGSKA (reference sequence). The CDR3 has 11 residues. CDR3 DNA: TGCAGTGCTGGGGGGGGTCAGGGCTACACCTTC. Protein: CSAGGGQGYTF.

This clonotype was seen more than once but under ten times. The V and J genes are TRBV12-3 or TRBV12-4 and TRBJ1-2; D perhaps matches TRBD1 (6 bases). V dropped 2 bases and J dropped 5 bases, with 9 bases sitting between them. The CDR3 is 13 amino acids. DNA of the CDR3: TGTGCCAGCAGTTTAAGGGGGAAGTATGGCTACACCTTC. Translating it yields CASSLRGKYGYTF.

This chain uses TRBV20-1 with TRBJ2-3, with 7 positions matching TRBD1. The V gene's germline CDR1 is DFQATT and CDR2 SNEGSKA (reference sequence). This CDR3 has 15 residues. With 3 bases clipped from V and 1 base from J, the junction kept 7 bases outside the gene matches. Here the CDR3 reads CSARKGGAGTDTQYF. Here the CDR3 DNA reads TGCAGTGCTAGGAAAGGGGGCGCCGGCACAGATACGCAGTATTTT.

The chain carries TRBV6-1 and TRBJ1-1, with D possibly being TRBD1 (5 bases). The CDR3 extends over 14 amino acids. V was trimmed by 4 bases and J by 3 bases, leaving 12 bases between them. Germline V gene sequence: CDR1 MNHNS, CDR2 SASEGT. The CDR3: CASSGLGRDTEAFF. CDR3 DNA sequence: TGTGCCAGCAGTGGATTGGGACGGGACACTGAAGCTTTCTTT.

The genes are TRBV7-8 and TRBJ1-5; D is perhaps TRBD1 (5 bases). CDR1 is SGHVS and CDR2 is FQNEAQ in the germline V gene. Deletions cut 3 bases from V and 5 bases from J, with 11 bases between. The length of the CDR3 is 14 residues. CDR3 bases: TGTGCCAGCAGCTTCGGGGCGGCCCATCAGCCCCAGCATTTT. Translating gives CASSFGAAHQPQHF.

The CDR3 DNA is TGCGCCAGCAGCCAAGGGGACAGGGATGTTCCCAATGAGCAGTTCTTC. The encoded protein is CASSQGDRDVPNEQFF. V is TRBV4-3 and J is TRBJ2-1, with TRBD1 matching over 9 bases. The CDR3 is 16 residues long. V gave up 1 base and J gave up 6 bases; unmatched junction bases: 7. Per germline, CDR1 LGHNA and CDR2 YSLEER.

J is TRBJ1-4 and V is TRBV29-1, with TRBD1 matching over 9 bases. J lost 8 bases, V lost 4 bases, and 11 bases had no gene match. Germline loops: CDR1 SQVTM, CDR2 ANQGSEA. The CDR3 length is 15 residues. CDR3 in DNA: TGCAGCGTTGGGGACAGGGTGGGCTCTCGAGAAAAACTGTTTTTT. Protein: CSVGDRVGSREKLFF.

V and J are TRBV6-1 and TRBJ1-3; no reliable D call. V lost 5 bases and J 2 bases, leaving 16 bases between the germline ends. This CDR3 has 16 amino acids. Germline CDR1 MNHNS, CDR2 SASEGT. CDR3 in DNA: TGTGCCAGCAGTTACCGTGTACCCGGGGCTGGAAACACCATATATTTT. This encodes CASSYRVPGAGNTIYF.

There are a few counts of this clonotype. V gene TRBV4-1 combines with J gene TRBJ1-1; D is ambiguous. The germline V gene encodes CDR1 MGHRA and CDR2 YSYEKL. The CDR3 runs 15 residues. Trimming took off 1 base at V and 3 bases at J, with 12 bases between the two ends. As DNA, the CDR3 is TGCGCCAGCAGCCAAGTCGCGGGGAGGGACACTGAAGCTTTCTTT. This encodes CASSQVAGRDTEAFF.

This chain joins TRBV11-2 and TRBJ2-3, with 9 bases fitting TRBD1. Germline V gene sequence: CDR1 SGHAT, CDR2 FQNNGV. Unmatched junction bases numbered 7, after V lost 5 bases and J lost 4 bases. This CDR3 region has 15 residues. In DNA form, the CDR3 reads TGTGCCAGCAGCCCAGGGGACAGGGAGGCAGATACGCAGTATTTT. Residues: CASSPGDREADTQYF. The full variable domain, rest sourced from reference TRBV11-2 and TRBJ2-3, is EAGVAQSPRYKIIEKRQSVAFWCNPISGHATLYWYQQILGQGPKLLIQFQNNGVVDDSQLPKDRFSAERLKGVDSTLKIQPAKLEDSAVYLCASSPGDREADTQYFGPGTRLTVL.

This clonotype has just a few counts. The V gene is TRBV6-1, the J gene TRBJ2-7; 7 bases align to TRBD2. V shed 7 bases, J shed 4 bases, and the junction held 13 bases outside the gene matches. From germline, CDR1 is MNHNS and CDR2 SASEGT. The CDR3 runs to 15 residues. The CDR3, as DNA: TGTGCCAGCACCGGGACTACAACTTCTGGGTACGAGCAGTACTTC. Translating it yields CASTGTTTSGYEQYF.

In this sample, this clonotype turned up a few times. The chain uses TRBV7-3 and TRBJ2-3; the match to TRBD2 covers 9 bases. The CDR3 spans 15 residues. Germline values: CDR1 SGHTA, CDR2 FQGTGA. V was pared by 2 bases and J by 3 bases, with 3 bases of the junction left unmatched. CDR3 amino acids: CASSLGSGGTDTQYF. The DNA for the CDR3 is TGTGCCAGCAGCTTAGGTAGCGGGGGAACAGATACGCAGTATTTT.